One and the same sample provided the 25 T cell receptor beta chains below, sequenced in a study of control samples from healthy donors and cancer patients. Using immunoSEQ multiplex PCR, the repertoire was profiled, and TCRdb retains in-frame clones only, with some absent. The sample has some 120,000 clones, over 75% seen once; the top ten hold around 1.2%. The sequenced sample was PBMCs. The source of these receptors is a woman aged 50 to 65 with colorectal cancer.

This chain uses TRBV28 with TRBJ2-7; no clear D gene. CDR3 size: 12 residues. Trimming shortened V by 8 bases and J by 2 bases, and 10 bases separated the two germline ends. Per germline, CDR1 MDHEN and CDR2 SYDVKM. The CDR3 reads CASSRDTYEQYF. The CDR3 DNA sequence: TGTGCCAGCTCTAGGGATACCTACGAGCAGTACTTC.

The chain joins TRBV21-1 to TRBJ1-5; no DNA check was done on the table's D call, TRBD1. TRBV21-1 counts as a pseudogene. This CDR3 spans 15 amino acids. CDR3 sequence: CASSLRTGDYQPQHF. The CDR3 DNA reads TGTGCCAGCAGCTTGCGGACAGGCGACTATCAGCCCCAGCATTTT.

This chain joins TRBV19 and TRBJ2-7; D assignment may be TRBD1 or TRBD2 (6 bases each). The CDR3 runs 13 residues. In germline, CDR1 is LNHDA, CDR2 SQIVND (reference sequence). V was pared by 2 bases and J by 6 bases, with 11 bases between. DNA for the CDR3: TGTGCCAGTAGTATATCCAGGGGAGGCGAGCAGTACTTC. Protein: CASSISRGGEQYF.

The J gene is TRBJ2-5, the V gene TRBV5-6, with 12 positions matching TRBD1. V lost 4 bases to trimming and J lost 1 base; unmatched junction nucleotides: 8. The CDR3 runs to 17 residues. Germline CDR1 is SGHDT and CDR2 is YYEEEE. The CDR3 nucleotides are TGTGCCAGCAGCCGCTCCGGGACAGGGGGCCCCCAAGAGACCCAGTACTTC. It encodes CASSRSGTGGPQETQYF.

The chain combines TRBV9 with TRBJ1-6, with 7 bases lining up with TRBD1. This CDR3 has 15 amino acids. J gave up 8 bases and V 4 bases, and 9 bases lay outside the gene matches. Per germline, CDR1 SGDLS and CDR2 YYNGEE. CDR3 DNA sequence: TGTGCCAGCAGCTTACGACAGGGACTCTATTCACCCCTCCACTTT. Its protein product is CASSLRQGLYSPLHF.

CDR3 in DNA: TGCGCCAGCAGTCAACCGAACGTCCGGGACAGCGATAATACTAACTATGGCTACACCTTC. Protein product: CASSQPNVRDSDNTNYGYTF. The V call is TRBV23-1, the J call TRBJ1-2; 7 bases map to TRBD1. TRBV23-1 is filed as an ORF, its function uncertain. The CDR3 consists of 20 residues. After removal of 2 bases from V and 0 bases from J, the junction contained 18 bases not matched to a gene.

This CDR3 reads CASSLSGEETQYF. The DNA of the CDR3 is TGTGCCAGCAGCCTTAGCGGGGAAGAGACCCAGTACTTC. This sequence joins TRBV11-2 and TRBJ2-5, with 8 bases lining up with TRBD2. CDR1 and CDR2 (germline): SGHAT, FQNNGV. This CDR3 has 13 residues. V lost 5 bases, J lost 3 bases, and 2 bases stayed unmatched.

The chain has TRBV3-1 (or the pseudogene TRBV3-2) and TRBJ1-2; tentative D call: TRBD1 (5 bases). The CDR3 extends over 14 amino acids. CDR1 is LGHDT and CDR2 is YNNKEL in the germline V gene (reference sequence). V shed 3 bases and J shed 8 bases, with 16 bases lying between them. CDR3: CASSHALDGDGYTF. The DNA for the CDR3 is TGTGCCAGCAGCCATGCCCTAGACGGGGACGGCTACACCTTC.

The rearrangement uses TRBV19 and TRBJ1-3; D is undetermined. The CDR3 length is 15 residues. V lost 3 bases and J 0 bases, leaving 9 bases between the germline ends. Germline values: CDR1 LNHDA, CDR2 SQIVND (reference sequence). For the CDR3, the DNA is TGTGCCAGTAGTATTAATCCCAGCTCTGGAAACACCATATATTTT. Residues: CASSINPSSGNTIYF.

The genes are TRBV19 and TRBJ1-4; 10 bases are shared with TRBD1. The CDR3 runs to 19 residues. CDR1 LNHDA and CDR2 SQIVND come from the germline V gene (reference sequence). V lost 6 bases to trimming and J lost 7 bases; unmatched junction nucleotides: 20. The CDR3 loop is CASRPRPGTGDIDREKLFF. CDR3 nucleotides: TGTGCCAGTAGGCCGAGGCCCGGGACAGGGGATATCGATCGTGAAAAACTGTTTTTT.

The chain combines TRBV2 with TRBJ1-5; perhaps TRBD1 as D (5 bases). Germline V gives CDR1 SNHLY, CDR2 FYNNEI. Between the trimmed V and J ends, which lost 7 bases and 8 bases, there was a span of 15 bases. This CDR3 comprises 13 residues. CDR3 amino acids: CASNRAIGEPQHF. CDR3 bases: TGTGCCAGCAATAGGGCCATAGGGGAGCCCCAGCATTTT.

The chain has TRBV28 and TRBJ2-1, with D perhaps matching TRBD2 (6 bases). Germline V lookup: CDR1 MDHEN, CDR2 SYDVKM. V was clipped by 5 bases and J by 2 bases, with 10 bases between them. The CDR3 sequence is 14 residues long. The CDR3: CASSLGTPYNEQFF. The DNA of the CDR3 is TGTGCCAGCAGTCTCGGGACTCCCTACAATGAGCAGTTCTTC.

This chain joins TRBV7-6 and TRBJ1-1, with D possibly TRBD1 on 6 matching bases. Germline V gives CDR1 SGHVS, CDR2 FNYEAQ. The V and J ends lost 6 bases and 0 bases respectively, with 14 bases between them. The CDR3 spans 15 residues. The CDR3, as DNA: TGTGCCAGCAGACAAGTAACAGGGATGAACACTGAAGCTTTCTTT. Amino acids: CASRQVTGMNTEAFF.

This chain joins TRBV27 and TRBJ1-1; D is uncertain. Trimming left V 6 bases short and J 4 bases short, with 9 bases between. The CDR3 length is 12 residues. Germline CDR1 reads MNHEY; CDR2 reads SMNVEV (reference sequence). This CDR3 reads CASSQIGTEAFF. CDR3 bases: TGTGCCAGCAGCCAAATTGGCACTGAAGCTTTCTTT.

V is TRBV29-1 and J is TRBJ2-5; unclear D gene. The CDR3 length is 12 residues. The V gene lost 7 bases and the J gene lost 5 bases, with 14 bases spanning the gap. The germline gives CDR1 SQVTM, CDR2 ANQGSEA. The CDR3 nucleotides read TGCAGCGGGGCAGAGGCGGAGGAGACCCAGTACTTC. Protein sequence: CSGAEAEETQYF.

V and J are TRBV18 and TRBJ2-1; 9 nucleotides align to TRBD1. CDR1 is KGHSH and CDR2 is LQKENI in the germline V gene. The J segment lost 8 bases and the V segment lost 10 bases, leaving 12 bases of the junction unmatched. The CDR3 is 14 amino acids. CDR3 DNA: TGTGCCACCCACACCGGGACAGGGTTTCATGAGCAGTTCTTC. This sequence encodes CATHTGTGFHEQFF.

The rearrangement uses TRBV4-1 and TRBJ1-2; D not resolved. The CDR3 has 15 amino acids. Germline V lookup: CDR1 MGHRA, CDR2 YSYEKL. Trimming took 0 bases from V and 5 from J, leaving 13 bases between them. In DNA, the CDR3 is TGCGCCAGCAGCCAAGACCGCGGGGAAGGGTATGGCTACACCTTC. Translation: CASSQDRGEGYGYTF.

As concerns this clone: Sequence at one end of the junction differs from germline and may be a read error. The V call is TRBV15, the J call TRBJ2-1; D may be TRBD1 (6 bases). This CDR3 has 15 amino acids. The V gene's germline CDR1 is LNHNV and CDR2 YYDKDF (reference sequence). CDR3 DNA: TGTGCCACCAGCAGAGTAGGGGGTTCGGACAATGAGCAGCTCTTC. It translates to CATSRVGGSDNEQLF.

CDR3 DNA sequence: TGTGCCAGCAGTTGGGGTCATAATTCACCCCTCCACTTT. Translation: CASSWGHNSPLHF. The rearrangement links TRBV6-5 to TRBJ1-6; D is ambiguous. The V and J ends lost 4 bases and 5 bases respectively, with 6 bases between them. Germline V gene data show CDR1 as MNHEY and CDR2 as SVGAGI. This CDR3 has 13 residues.

The chain uses TRBV5-1 and TRBJ1-1; D is unclear. V lost 1 base, J lost 2 bases, and 12 bases lay in between. This CDR3 is 15 amino acids long. CDR1 is SGHRS, CDR2 YFSETQ, per germline. The CDR3 reads CASSLSGGPNTEAFF. As DNA, the CDR3 is TGCGCCAGCAGCTTGTCGGGAGGCCCTAACACTGAAGCTTTCTTT.

The chain employs TRBV9 and TRBJ1-1; 8 nucleotides match TRBD1. V lost 3 bases, J lost 1 base, and 2 bases stayed unmatched. The CDR3 has 14 amino acids. CDR1 is SGDLS, CDR2 YYNGEE, per germline. This chain's CDR3 is CASSGQGKNTEAFF. CDR3 DNA sequence: TGTGCCAGCAGCGGACAGGGGAAGAACACTGAAGCTTTCTTT.

The rearrangement uses TRBV4-1 and TRBJ1-2; D might be TRBD1 (5 bases). Per germline, CDR1 MGHRA and CDR2 YSYEKL. The length of the CDR3 is 16 residues. Trimming shortened V by 0 bases and J by 5 bases, and 16 bases separated the two germline ends. The CDR3 sequence: CASSQDRDGAGYGYTF. The CDR3 coding sequence is TGCGCCAGCAGCCAAGATCGGGACGGAGCGGGATATGGCTACACCTTC.

In its sample, this clone was seen a few times. The CDR3 nucleotides are TGTGCCAGCAGTTTCCCTAGAGGATACACCTGGGAAAGCACAGATACGCAGTATTTT. Translating gives CASSFPRGYTWESTDTQYF. The chain combines TRBV28 with TRBJ2-3; D is unresolved. V lost 3 bases and J 0 bases, leaving 22 bases between the germline ends. Per the germline V gene, CDR1 is MDHEN and CDR2 is SYDVKM. The CDR3 has 19 amino acids.

The chain carries TRBV28 and TRBJ1-4, with a weak D call TRBD1 (5 bases). The germline V gene has CDR1 MDHEN and CDR2 SYDVKM. This CDR3 spans 17 amino acids. Deletions cut 2 bases from V and 4 bases from J, with 17 bases between. Written as DNA, the CDR3 is TGTGCCAGCAGTTTAGATTACAGGCGCCAGATTAATGAAAAACTGTTTTTT. Amino acids: CASSLDYRRQINEKLFF.

The chain uses TRBV3-1 (or the pseudogene TRBV3-2) and TRBJ2-7; D is unresolved. This CDR3 has 15 amino acids. V shed 1 base and J shed 2 bases, with 12 bases lying between them. Germline-derived CDR1 and CDR2 are LGHDT and YNNKEL (reference sequence). This CDR3 is CASSQVFVVPYEQYF. The CDR3 DNA is TGTGCCAGCAGCCAAGTTTTTGTAGTCCCCTACGAGCAGTACTTC.